This T cell receptor (beta chain) came from a study of T cells in Graves' hyperthyroidism and ophthalmopathy. General study findings and limits: In the blood, most expanded thyroid clonotypes above 0.001 appeared as well.

Trimming removed 8 bases from V and 0 bases from J, with 19 bases in between. Germline assignment: CDR1 MNHNS and CDR2 SASEGT. The CDR3 covers 16 residues. As to this clonotype: The antigen is not known.

Amplification yielded TCR beta CDR3 regions, with RNA transcripts as the source. In the first-round RT-PCR of the TCR CDR3, the HTBI primer set was used. Using its own MiXCR run on the multiplex PCR reads, TCRdb lists one record per CDR3 protein. The repertoire consists of roughly 510,000 distinct CDR3 sequences, with 40% to 50% occurring once and the leading ten covering around two fifths. The chain recombines TRBV6-1 with TRBJ1-1; D uncertain. This clonotype originated in an adult woman with Graves' disease, either hyperthyroidism or ophthalmopathy (not recorded which). The sample consisted of peripheral blood or thyroid tissue (not recorded which). The CDR3 region is CASHRTREEMNTEAFF. The CDR3 DNA sequence: TGTGCCAGCCATAGGACGCGCGAAGAAATGAACACTGAAGCTTTCTTT.